This T cell receptor (beta chain) stems from a study of radiation and T cells in renal cell carcinoma. Worth noting for this clone: Antigen unknown.

Study-level results: Top tumor clonotypes rose in blood 2 weeks post-radiation, then contracted. Baseline intratumoral clonotype presence is unknown without pretreatment biopsies.

As to time point: blood 2 weeks post-SBRT. The treatment: 15 Gy SBRT to primary tumor, nephrectomy 4 weeks later. CDR3 size: 16 residues. Trimming pared 0 bases from V and 5 bases from J, leaving 13 bases between. Germline V gene lookup returns CDR1 SSHAT and CDR2 FNYEAQ (reference sequence). The assay was immunoSEQ multiplex PCR, and TCRdb's table has in-frame clones only and misses some. The sample includes over 60,000 clones, just over 75% seen only once; the top ten take over 6%. The sequences come from blood, collected from a patient whose treatment included radiotherapy and nephrectomy. The V call is TRBV7-7, the J call TRBJ2-2; D possibly matches TRBD1 or TRBD2 (5 bases each). This clonotype was obtained from a man aged 55 to 70 with renal cell carcinoma. CDR3 nucleotides: TGTGCCAGCAGCTTAGCTCCCGGGACGTTAACCGGGGAGCTGTTTTTT. The encoded protein is CASSLAPGTLTGELFF. The full variable domain, in which reference TRBV7-7 and TRBJ2-2 provide the parts outside the CDR3, is GAGVSQSPRYKVTKRGQDVTLRCDPISSHATLYWYQQALGQGPEFLTYFNYEAQPDKSGLPSDRFSAERPEGSISTLTIQRTEQRDSAMYRCASSLAPGTLTGELFFGEGSRLTVL.